The rows below give T cell receptor beta chains drawn from one sample of a study of T cell responses to AZD1222 COVID-19 vaccine. Assay: immunoSEQ multiplex PCR; the TCRdb copy retains only in-frame clones and omits some. Of approximately 96,000 clones listed, 85% to 90% are singletons. The sample was peripheral blood, taken 28 days after the second AZD1222 dose. The receptors here all came from an adult who received the AZD1222 COVID-19 vaccine. CDR3s include the opening cysteine and the closing phenylalanine or tryptophan. A D gene is named only where the DNA matches it firmly. Expanded clones are given a class, and other clones once, few, many or no size at all.

clone size | D gene | J gene | V gene | CDR3 DNA | CDR3 protein
NA | NA | TRBJ1-2 | TRBV3-1/TRBV3-2 | TGTGCCAGCAGCCAAGGGGGGGTGACATATGGCTACACCTTC | CASSQGGVTYGYTF
NA | NA | TRBJ1-1 | TRBV7-2 | TGTGCCAGCAGCTCGGGTATGAACACTGAAGCTTTCTTT | CASSSGMNTEAFF
NA | NA | TRBJ2-1 | TRBV6-5 | TGTGCCAGCAGTTGGGACCCAAAGATTTCGGATGAGCAGTTCTTC | CASSWDPKISDEQFF
NA | NA | TRBJ1-5 | TRBV11-2 | TGTGCCAGCAGCCACAGGGCGGGGACGCGCAATCAGCCCCAGCATTTT | CASSHRAGTRNQPQHF
NA | TRBD1 | TRBJ2-7 | TRBV6-5 | TGTGCCAGCAGTTGGCAGGGGGTAAGCGACGAGCAGTACTTC | CASSWQGVSDEQYF
NA | NA | TRBJ2-1 | TRBV11-3 | TGTGCCAGCAGCTCCCACGCAGGTGACAATGAGCAGTTCTTC | CASSSHAGDNEQFF
NA | NA | TRBJ2-2 | TRBV6-2/TRBV6-3 | TGTGCCAGCAGTTATCTACTTCCTAACACCGGGGAGCTGTTTTTT | CASSYLLPNTGELFF
NA | NA | TRBJ2-3 | TRBV5-1 | TGCGCCAGCAGCTTGACCCAGTTTGATACAGATACGCAGTATTTT | CASSLTQFDTDTQYF
NA | TRBD1 | TRBJ2-1 | TRBV11-2 | TGTGCCAGCAGCAGGACAGGGACCTACAATGAGCAGTTCTTC | CASSRTGTYNEQFF
once | NA | TRBJ1-1 | TRBV5-4 | TGTGCCAGCAGCATACAGGTTCTGAACACTGAAGCTTTCTTT | CASSIQVLNTEAFF
NA | TRBD2 | TRBJ2-3 | TRBV5-1 | TGCGCCAGCAGCTCAGCCGGGGGGGAGACAGATACGCAGTATTTT | CASSSAGGETDTQYF
NA | TRBD2 | TRBJ2-7 | TRBV6-5 | TGTGCCAGCAGTTACCCATCTAGCGGGAGGGATTACGAGCAGTACTTC | CASSYPSSGRDYEQYF
NA | NA | TRBJ1-2 | TRBV6-5 | TGTGCCAGCAGGATGGACAGCTCTAACTATGGCTACACCTTC | CASRMDSSNYGYTF
NA | NA | TRBJ1-1 | TRBV23-1 | TGCGCCAGCAGTCAATATCTTGAAGCTTTCTTT | CASSQYLEAFF
NA | NA | TRBJ1-2 | TRBV12-3/TRBV12-4 | TGTGCCAGCGCCCTACGGGGCTTTCTTGGCTACACCTTC | CASALRGFLGYTF
NA | TRBD1 | TRBJ2-7 | TRBV27 | TGTGCCAGCAGTCCTAGGACAGGGGCCCGCGAGCAGTACTTC | CASSPRTGAREQYF
NA | TRBD1 | TRBJ1-2 | TRBV7-2 | TGTGCCAGCAGCTTATACGCAGGGGGCGCGGGATATGGCTACACCTTC | CASSLYAGGAGYGYTF
NA | TRBD1 | TRBJ2-5 | TRBV28 | TGTGCCAGCATAGGGGACAGTCAAGAGACCCAGTACTTC | CASIGDSQETQYF
NA | NA | TRBJ2-7 | TRBV28 | TGTGCCAGCAAGGGCGAACAGAAGAGCTCCTACGAGCAGTACTTC | CASKGEQKSSYEQYF
NA | NA | TRBJ1-5 | TRBV19 | TGTGCCAGTAGTATTTTAGGCCCGAAGTATCAGCCCCAGCATTTT | CASSILGPKYQPQHF
NA | NA | TRBJ1-2 | TRBV28 | TGTGCCATCCGGGGGAGGGGACGCGACTATGGCTACACCTTC | CAIRGRGRDYGYTF
once | TRBD1 | TRBJ2-7 | TRBV7-6 | TGTGCCAGCAGCTTCGGGTCGCAGGGGGCCTACGAGCAGTACTTC | CASSFGSQGAYEQYF
NA | NA | TRBJ2-7 | TRBV7-6 | TGTGCCAGCAGCTTAGACCTCTGGTGGAGCTCCTACGAGCAGTACTTC | CASSLDLWWSSYEQYF
NA | NA | TRBJ2-3 | TRBV5-1 | TGCGCCAGCAGCGGCCCCTACCCAGATACGCAGTATTTT | CASSGPYPDTQYF
NA | NA | TRBJ1-2 | TRBV6-4 | TGTGCCAGCAGTGCGGGGGATAGGGGTGGCGGTGGCTACACCTTC | CASSAGDRGGGGYTF
few | NA | TRBJ1-4 | TRBV5-6 | TGTGCCAGCAGCGATTGGGTCAGGAAAGGTCCCCCAACTAATGAAAAACTGTTTTTT | CASSDWVRKGPPTNEKLFF
NA | TRBD1 | TRBJ2-2 | TRBV5-1 | TGCGCCAGCAGCTCCACAGGGGACACCGGGGAGCTGTTTTTT | CASSSTGDTGELFF
NA | TRBD1 | TRBJ1-1 | TRBV3-1/TRBV3-2 | TGTGCCAGCAGCCCCCAAGGGGGCCTTGAAGCTTTCTTT | CASSPQGGLEAFF
NA | NA | TRBJ1-3 | TRBV6-5 | TGTGCCAGCAGTTACTCCCCCAGGGCTGGAAACACCATATATTTT | CASSYSPRAGNTIYF
NA | TRBD1 | TRBJ1-4 | TRBV6-6 | TGTGCCAGCAGTTACGGGCAGGGGGCTAATGAAAAACTGTTTTTT | CASSYGQGANEKLFF
few | NA | TRBJ1-2 | TRBV7-9 | TGTGCCAGCAGCCCACTCCCGGGGGCATATGGCTACACCTTC | CASSPLPGAYGYTF
NA | NA | TRBJ2-2 | TRBV5-4 | TGTGCCAGCAGTACTCCCCGGGGGGCCGCTGGGGAGCTGTTTTTT | CASSTPRGAAGELFF
NA | TRBD1 | TRBJ2-3 | TRBV18 | TGTGCCAGCTCACCACCGGGACAGGGTTATGTCACAGATACGCAGTATTTT | CASSPPGQGYVTDTQYF
NA | TRBD2 | TRBJ2-3 | TRBV27 | TGTGCCACGCGGGGGGCGGGGGGCCGTTCTGATACGCAGTATTTT | CATRGAGGRSDTQYF
NA | NA | TRBJ1-3 | TRBV30 | TGTGCCTGTAGTACACGGCTCGGAAACACCATATATTTT | CACSTRLGNTIYF
NA | NA | TRBJ2-3 | TRBV7-2 | TGTGCCAGCAGCCCCGGCGGGCGCACGCAGTATTTT | CASSPGGRTQYF
NA | NA | TRBJ1-3 | TRBV4-3 | TGCGCCAGCAGCCAAGATCCGGGAACTTCTGGAAACACCATATATTTT | CASSQDPGTSGNTIYF
NA | TRBD1 | TRBJ1-3 | TRBV6-6 | TGTGCCAGCAGGTGGGACAGCTCTGGAAACACCATATATTTT | CASRWDSSGNTIYF
NA | NA | TRBJ1-2 | TRBV7-8 | TGTGCCAGCAGTTTAAACCGGGACTGGACAGATGGCTACACCTTC | CASSLNRDWTDGYTF